This entry lists 22 T cell receptor beta chains sequenced from one sample in a study of metastatic and nonmetastatic thyroid tumors. No patient had received any treatment before thyroid surgery. TCRdb reassembled clones from the PCR reads with MiXCR. Of several thousand clones listed, 25% to 35% are singletons. Sequenced material: adjacent normal tissue. These receptors were taken from a female donor with papillary thyroid cancer or a benign thyroid nodule (not recorded which). Some clones in this sample may be carry-over from other donors' samples.

The sample holds a few counts of this clone. The chain employs TRBV12-3 or TRBV12-4 and TRBJ1-6; D remains unclear. V was pared by 6 bases and J by 10 bases, with 16 bases between. The CDR3 has 14 residues. The CDR3 protein is CASSPGRNDSPLHF. The DNA for the CDR3 is TGTGCCAGCAGCCCCGGGAGAAACGACTCACCCCTCCACTTT.

By sample fraction, this clone is large. The chain recombines TRBV3-1 with TRBJ2-7, with D possibly matching TRBD2 (5 bases). CDR1 is LGHDT and CDR2 is YNNKEL in the germline V gene (reference sequence). V lost 4 bases, J lost 4 bases, and 11 bases lay in between. CDR3 length equals 13 residues. CDR3 sequence (DNA): TGTGCCAGCAGCCGAGCAGCGGAATACGAGCAGTACTTC. It is translated as CASSRAAEYEQYF.

The chain links TRBV4-1 to TRBJ2-4; 8 bases match TRBD2. The DNA matches TRBJ2-1 better at its end, which makes the J call doubtful. Looked up from germline, CDR1 is MGHRA and CDR2 is YSYEKL. This CDR3 comprises 14 residues. CDR3 sequence reads: CASSMRGAPDEQFF. The CDR3 nucleotides read TGCGCCAGCAGCATGCGGGGGGCGCCCGATGAGCAGTTCTTC.

This chain joins TRBV20-1 and TRBJ2-5, with TRBD2 matching 10 bases. Germline V gives CDR1 DFQATT, CDR2 SNEGSKA (reference sequence). CDR3 size: 15 residues. V shed 5 bases, J shed 1 base, and the junction held 7 bases outside the gene matches. CDR3: CSAPGTSVGQETQYF. Written as DNA, the CDR3 is TGCAGTGCTCCCGGGACTAGCGTAGGCCAAGAGACCCAGTACTTC.

The chain joins TRBV3-1 to TRBJ2-2; D may be TRBD2 (5 bases). V lost 3 bases, J lost 6 bases, and 11 bases lay in between. Germline V gene lookup returns CDR1 LGHDT and CDR2 YNNKEL (reference sequence). The CDR3 is 14 residues long. The CDR3 sequence: CASSQWTGSGELFF. The CDR3 DNA reads as TGTGCCAGCAGCCAGTGGACTGGGTCCGGGGAGCTGTTTTTT.

The V and J genes are TRBV11-2 and TRBJ2-1, with unresolved D. CDR3 size: 16 residues. The germline V gene has CDR1 SGHAT and CDR2 FQNNGV. V was cut by 4 bases and J by 6 bases, with 19 bases left in between. The CDR3 DNA sequence: TGTGCCAGCAGCTACTGGTCCATGATGAGCGTCAATGAGCAGTTCTTC. Translated, it gives CASSYWSMMSVNEQFF.

The CDR3: CSASNSAVDSNQPQHF. CDR3 DNA sequence: TGCAGTGCTAGTAATAGCGCGGTTGATAGCAATCAGCCCCAGCATTTT. The chain has TRBV20-1 and TRBJ1-5; no reliable D call. In germline, CDR1 is DFQATT, CDR2 SNEGSKA (reference sequence). The CDR3 contains 16 residues. Trimming cost V 3 bases and J 0 bases, with 15 bases left between them.

By frequency in the sample, this clone is medium-sized (0.01 to 0.1%). The rearrangement links TRBV9 to TRBJ2-1; 7 bases match TRBD2. CDR1 is SGDLS and CDR2 is YYNGEE in the germline V gene. V trimming: 4 bases; J trimming: 2 bases; junction bases outside the gene matches: 3. CDR3 length: 14 residues. CDR3 in amino acids: CASSPSGAYNEQFF. CDR3 in DNA: TGTGCCAGCAGCCCCAGCGGGGCCTACAATGAGCAGTTCTTC. The full variable domain, completed using reference TRBV9 and TRBJ2-1, is DSGVTQTPKHLITATGQRVTLRCSPRSGDLSVYWYQQSLDQGLQFLIQYYNGEERAKGNILERFSAQQFPDLHSELNLSSLELGDSALYFCASSPSGAYNEQFFGPGTRLTVL.

To note about this clone: The conserved final phenylalanine or tryptophan is absent from the CDR3, which likely points to a read error. The V gene is TRBV15, the J gene TRBJ1-3, with D hard to call. Trimming cost V 5 bases and J 3 bases, with 8 bases left between them. This CDR3 region has 13 residues. The germline V gene encodes CDR1 LNHNV and CDR2 YYDKDF (reference sequence). CDR3 loop: CATSSRVGNTIYL. The CDR3 coding sequence is TGTGCCACCAGCTCCCGAGTTGGAAACACCATATATCTT.

As regards this clone: A clone one base away is much larger, so this may be a read error. The chain combines TRBV7-2 with TRBJ1-5; weak D call: TRBD1 (6 bases). The CDR3 runs 13 residues. V was shortened by 5 bases and J by 6 bases, with 11 bases between the two germline ends. The germline V gene has CDR1 SGHTA and CDR2 FQGNSA. The DNA for the CDR3 is TGTGCCAGCAGCCAGGGGTCCCGTCAGCCCCAGCATTTT. It yields the protein CASSQGSRQPQHF.

In the case of this clone: A much larger clone is a single base away; this may be a read error. The chain is built from TRBV11-2 and TRBJ1-6, with TRBD1 as a possible D gene (5 bases). Per the germline V gene, CDR1 is SGHAT and CDR2 is FQNNGV. V lost 2 bases and J lost 11, with 13 bases in between. The CDR3 covers 14 residues. The CDR3 reads CASSLRQGLPPLHF. The CDR3 region has the DNA TGTGCCAGCAGCTTACGGCAGGGCCTTCCACCCCTCCACTTT.

About this clone itself: A much larger clone differs by one base, so this may be a read error. This chain links TRBV11-2 with TRBJ1-5; perhaps TRBD1 as D (5 bases). Trimming cost V 5 bases and J 7 bases, with 12 bases left between them. CDR1 is SGHAT, CDR2 FQNNGV, per germline. The CDR3 totals 13 residues. This CDR3 is CASSTGVRQPQHF. The CDR3 DNA reads as TGTGCCAGCAGCACGGGGGTGAGGCAGCCCCAGCATTTT.

V usage is TRBV11-3 and J usage is TRBJ1-2; D is ambiguous. The ends were cut back, 6 bases at V and 3 bases at J, with 8 bases in the middle. Per germline, CDR1 SGHNT and CDR2 YENEEA. The CDR3 has 12 residues. The CDR3 sequence is CASSIIDYGYTF. The DNA of the CDR3 is TGTGCCAGCAGTATTATCGACTATGGCTACACCTTC.

This clone showed up just a few times. The chain is built from TRBV19 and TRBJ2-7; 11 bases align to TRBD1. Germline assignment: CDR1 LNHDA and CDR2 SQIVND (reference sequence). CDR3 size: 17 residues. Trimming took 4 bases from V and 7 from J; bases not matched to a gene: 15. The CDR3 sequence is CASSRYPPGQGDAEQYF. Written as DNA, the CDR3 is TGTGCCAGTAGTAGATATCCTCCGGGACAGGGGGATGCAGAGCAGTACTTC.

CDR3 nucleotide sequence: TGTGCCAGCAGTTACAACGCCAGAGGACTAGCGGGACAGTATTTT. Protein sequence: CASSYNARGLAGQYF. The rearrangement uses TRBV6-5 and TRBJ2-3; 12 bases line up with TRBD2. The germline V gene has CDR1 MNHEY and CDR2 SVGAGI. This CDR3 is 15 amino acids long. The J segment lost 12 bases and the V segment lost 2 bases, leaving 9 bases of the junction unmatched.

By sample fraction, this clone is medium-sized. The chain couples TRBV19 to TRBJ1-3; D remains ambiguous. This CDR3 region has 16 residues. V was clipped by 5 bases and J by 0 bases, with 14 bases between them. CDR1 is LNHDA, CDR2 SQIVND, per germline (reference sequence). CDR3 bases: TGTGCCAGTAGTCACAATACAGCCCGCTCTGGAAACACCATATATTTT. Residues: CASSHNTARSGNTIYF.

This clone was counted ten times or more. It may be a read error: a sequence one base away is much more abundant. CDR3 region: CASSETGARPDTQYF. The CDR3 region has the DNA TGTGCCAGTAGTGAAACGGGAGCCAGACCAGATACGCAGTATTTT. The genes are TRBV19 and TRBJ2-3; D might be TRBD2 (6 bases). Germline V gene sequence: CDR1 LNHDA, CDR2 SQIVND (reference sequence). This CDR3 has 15 residues. V was cut by 5 bases and J by 4 bases, with 16 bases left in between.

There are a few counts of this clone. In this CDR3 the conserved last residue, phenylalanine or tryptophan, is missing, so a read error is likely. V is TRBV28 and J is TRBJ1-1; the match to TRBD1 covers 7 bases. The CDR3 extends over 15 amino acids. The V segment lost 5 bases and the J segment 3 bases; nucleotides outside the gene matches: 9. Germline-derived CDR1 and CDR2 are MDHEN and SYDVKM. The CDR3 sequence is CASSQIRGEDTEAFS. CDR3 DNA sequence: TGTGCCAGCAGTCAAATCAGGGGGGAGGACACTGAAGCTTTCTCT.

The sample holds a few counts of this clone. CDR3 sequence reads: CASSSTSGGANPSTDTQYF. DNA of the CDR3: TGTGCCAGCAGCTCGACTAGCGGGGGGGCCAATCCCAGCACAGATACGCAGTATTTT. The chain has TRBV7-1 and TRBJ2-3; 14 bases match TRBD2. TRBV7-1 has ORF status, its function being uncertain. The CDR3 has 19 amino acids. V dropped 3 bases and J dropped 0; count of bases not matched to a gene: 8.

As regards this clone: A much more abundant neighbour one base away suggests this may be a read error. CDR3 sequence reads: CAISFGSTEAFF. CDR3 sequence (DNA): TGTGCCATCAGTTTCGGCTCCACTGAAGCTTTCTTT. J is TRBJ1-1 and V is TRBV12-3 or TRBV12-4; no clear D gene. This CDR3 spans 12 amino acids.

This clone was observed a few times. Possible read error: a much larger clone is one base away. The chain carries TRBV12-3 or TRBV12-4 and TRBJ2-1; D gene uncertain. With 7 bases removed from V and 2 bases from J, the gap between germline ends came to 18 bases. The CDR3 has 16 amino acids. CDR3 sequence: CASTRGRQGAYNEQFF. CDR3 bases: TGTGCCAGCACGAGAGGTAGGCAAGGCGCCTACAATGAGCAGTTCTTC.

Note on this clone: This may stem from a read error, because a much larger clone lies one nucleotide away. The identical CDR3 is also encoded by other nucleotide sequences in the sample. V and J are TRBV6-2 or TRBV6-3 and TRBJ2-7, with D possibly being TRBD1 (5 bases). The CDR3 consists of 15 residues. CDR1 is MNHEY, CDR2 SVGEGT, per germline. The CDR3 region has the DNA TGTGCCAGCAGTTCCCCAGGGCAGATCTCCTACGAACAGTACTTC. Residues: CASSSPGQISYEQYF.